The T cell receptor (beta chain) described here comes from a study of CD8 T cells in Susac syndrome. The study's findings and limits: The study recognized that the number of individuals in its TCR sequencing and HLA analysis was relatively small.

A quantity of about 0.45 to 1 ug RNA underwent reverse transcription using random hexamers. The amplification used immunoSEQ multiplex PCR on TCR beta CDR3; it spanned 54 Vbeta and 13 Jbeta. Each CDR3 protein gets one entry after TCRdb re-called the immunoSEQ multiplex PCR reads with MiXCR. Of about 200,000 distinct CDR3 sequences detected, roughly 94% appear once; the ten largest clones hold 0.095% to 0.12%. CDR1 is SGDLS and CDR2 is YYNGEE in the germline V gene. This CDR3 has 15 amino acids. V lost 4 bases and J lost 9; bases outside the gene matches: 9. Sequencing of TCR beta, carried out with a high-throughput approach, was applied to CD8+ and CD4+ T cells from the blood. Points on this clonotype: Its antigen remains unidentified.

The sample taken for sequencing was CD4+ T cells from PBMCs. The rearrangement uses TRBV9 and TRBJ2-1; TRBD2 aligns across 11 bases. The sequence was collected from a human donor in good health. The CDR3 DNA reads TGTGCCAGCAGCCCGCTGACTAGCGGGGTGGGTGAGCAGTTCTTC. Its translation: CASSPLTSGVGEQFF.